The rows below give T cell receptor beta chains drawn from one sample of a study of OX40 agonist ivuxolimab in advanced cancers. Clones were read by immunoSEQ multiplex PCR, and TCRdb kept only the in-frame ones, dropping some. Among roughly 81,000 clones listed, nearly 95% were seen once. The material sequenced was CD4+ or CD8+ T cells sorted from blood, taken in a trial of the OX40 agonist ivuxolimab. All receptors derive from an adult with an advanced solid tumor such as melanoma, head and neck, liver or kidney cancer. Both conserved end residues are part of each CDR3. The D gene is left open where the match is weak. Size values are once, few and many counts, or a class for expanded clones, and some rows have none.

CDR3 protein: CASSVGDRSYEQYF; CDR3 DNA: TGTGCCAGCAGCGTAGGGGACAGGAGCTACGAGCAGTACTTC; clone size: -; CDR3 length: 14; J gene: TRBJ2-7; V gene: TRBV9; D gene: TRBD1
CDR3 protein: CASSEDGTSGSRFF; CDR3 DNA: TGTGCCAGCAGTGAGGACGGGACTAGCGGGAGTCGTTTCTTC; clone size: -; CDR3 length: 14; J gene: TRBJ2-1; V gene: TRBV6-4; D gene: TRBD2
CDR3 protein: CASSTGYSGYTF; CDR3 DNA: TGTGCCAGCAGTACAGGGTACAGTGGCTACACCTTC; clone size: -; CDR3 length: 12; J gene: TRBJ1-2; V gene: TRBV27; D gene: -
CDR3 protein: CASSRPGQGIPGELFF; CDR3 DNA: TGCGCCAGCAGCCGCCCGGGACAGGGGATTCCCGGGGAGCTGTTTTTT; clone size: -; CDR3 length: 16; J gene: TRBJ2-2; V gene: TRBV4-1; D gene: TRBD1
CDR3 protein: CASSAWTYGYTF; CDR3 DNA: TGTGCCAGCAGCGCCTGGACCTATGGCTACACCTTC; clone size: -; CDR3 length: 12; J gene: TRBJ1-2; V gene: TRBV9; D gene: -
CDR3 protein: CASSSRDGEQPQHF; CDR3 DNA: TGTGCCAGCAGCTCCCGGGACGGGGAACAGCCCCAGCATTTT; clone size: once; CDR3 length: 14; J gene: TRBJ1-5; V gene: TRBV28; D gene: -
CDR3 protein: CASSAALGEQETQYF; CDR3 DNA: TGTGCCAGCAGCGCGGCCCTAGGGGAGCAAGAGACCCAGTACTTC; clone size: -; CDR3 length: 15; J gene: TRBJ2-5; V gene: TRBV9; D gene: -
CDR3 protein: CATKEGWKTQYF; CDR3 DNA: TGTGCCACCAAGGAAGGGTGGAAGACCCAGTACTTC; clone size: -; CDR3 length: 12; J gene: TRBJ2-5; V gene: TRBV28; D gene: -
CDR3 protein: CASMPGQHNQPQHF; CDR3 DNA: TGCGCCAGCATGCCGGGACAGCACAATCAGCCCCAGCATTTT; clone size: once; CDR3 length: 14; J gene: TRBJ1-5; V gene: TRBV10-1; D gene: TRBD1
CDR3 protein: CASSSATERVVVAEAFF; CDR3 DNA: TGTGCCAGCAGCTCCGCGACAGAGCGGGTGGTAGTGGCTGAAGCTTTCTTT; clone size: -; CDR3 length: 17; J gene: TRBJ1-1; V gene: TRBV5-8; D gene: -
CDR3 protein: CASSQESISGSDGNTIYF; CDR3 DNA: TGCGCCAGCAGCCAAGAATCCATCTCAGGTTCCGATGGAAACACCATATATTTT; clone size: -; CDR3 length: 18; J gene: TRBJ1-3; V gene: TRBV4-1; D gene: -
CDR3 protein: CASRQLGGGLTDTQYF; CDR3 DNA: TGTGCCAGCCGCCAACTTGGCGGGGGGCTCACAGATACGCAGTATTTT; clone size: -; CDR3 length: 16; J gene: TRBJ2-3; V gene: TRBV9; D gene: TRBD2
CDR3 protein: CASSSGEASYEQYF; CDR3 DNA: TGTGCCAGCAGCTCGGGTGAAGCATCCTACGAGCAGTACTTC; clone size: -; CDR3 length: 14; J gene: TRBJ2-7; V gene: TRBV28; D gene: -
CDR3 protein: CASSSDRTQRGQFF; CDR3 DNA: TGTGCCAGCAGTTCCGACCGTACCCAGAGGGGGCAGTTCTTC; clone size: -; CDR3 length: 14; J gene: TRBJ2-1; V gene: TRBV27; D gene: -
CDR3 protein: CASSQERTGYTSYEQYF; CDR3 DNA: TGCGCCAGCAGCCAAGAGAGGACAGGGTACACTTCCTACGAGCAGTACTTC; clone size: -; CDR3 length: 17; J gene: TRBJ2-7; V gene: TRBV4-1; D gene: TRBD1
CDR3 protein: CASSFDRGFGNEQFF; CDR3 DNA: TGTGCCAGCAGCTTCGACAGGGGTTTTGGAAATGAGCAGTTCTTC; clone size: -; CDR3 length: 15; J gene: TRBJ2-1; V gene: TRBV11-2; D gene: TRBD1
CDR3 protein: CASSLTGGAKNIQYF; CDR3 DNA: TGTGCCAGCAGCCTCACAGGGGGGGCCAAAAACATTCAGTACTTC; clone size: -; CDR3 length: 15; J gene: TRBJ2-4; V gene: TRBV9; D gene: TRBD1
CDR3 protein: CASSLFLHSGELFF; CDR3 DNA: TGTGCCAGCAGCTTATTTTTACACTCCGGGGAGCTGTTTTTT; clone size: -; CDR3 length: 14; J gene: TRBJ2-2; V gene: TRBV7-3; D gene: -
CDR3 protein: CASSPGGRDYGYTF; CDR3 DNA: TGTGCCAGCAGCCCGGGGGGAAGGGACTATGGCTACACCTTC; clone size: -; CDR3 length: 14; J gene: TRBJ1-2; V gene: TRBV6-5; D gene: -
CDR3 protein: CATSRRLASNEQFF; CDR3 DNA: TGTGCCACCAGCAGAAGGCTAGCGTCCAATGAGCAGTTCTTC; clone size: -; CDR3 length: 14; J gene: TRBJ2-1; V gene: TRBV15; D gene: -
CDR3 protein: CASSLGATSGDEQFF; CDR3 DNA: TGTGCCAGCAGCTTAGGAGCTACGAGCGGGGATGAGCAGTTCTTC; clone size: -; CDR3 length: 15; J gene: TRBJ2-1; V gene: TRBV7-9; D gene: TRBD2
CDR3 protein: CASSLGTSDTDTQYF; CDR3 DNA: TGTGCCAGCAGCCTAGGGACTAGCGACACAGATACGCAGTATTTT; clone size: -; CDR3 length: 15; J gene: TRBJ2-3; V gene: TRBV27; D gene: TRBD2
CDR3 protein: CASSMGTLPYEQYF; CDR3 DNA: TGTGCCAGTAGTATGGGGACCCTCCCCTACGAGCAGTACTTC; clone size: -; CDR3 length: 14; J gene: TRBJ2-7; V gene: TRBV19; D gene: -
CDR3 protein: CASSQGPGSSTDTQYF; CDR3 DNA: TGCGCCAGCAGCCAAGGGCCAGGGTCAAGCACAGATACGCAGTATTTT; clone size: -; CDR3 length: 16; J gene: TRBJ2-3; V gene: TRBV4-3; D gene: -
CDR3 protein: CASSIDLWLLYGYTF; CDR3 DNA: TGTGCCAGTAGTATAGATCTTTGGCTCCTCTATGGCTACACCTTC; clone size: once; CDR3 length: 15; J gene: TRBJ1-2; V gene: TRBV19; D gene: -
CDR3 protein: CASVKVGLGNTIYF; CDR3 DNA: TGTGCCAGCGTGAAAGTGGGATTAGGAAACACCATATATTTT; clone size: -; CDR3 length: 14; J gene: TRBJ1-3; V gene: TRBV28; D gene: -